This T cell receptor (beta chain) was retrieved from a study of blood T cell repertoires in COVID-19. Looking at the study overall: The United States, Italy and Spain provided the acute and convalescent COVID-19 samples. Nucleic acid was either cDNA or gDNA, and it came from T cells, B-cell-depleted T cells, or PBMCs.

The repertoire was sequenced with immunoSEQ multiplex PCR; TCRdb's copy has only in-frame clones and lacks some. The profile shows 150,000 or so clones, roughly four fifths of them singletons. The CDR3 runs to 17 residues. Germline V CDR1 and CDR2: KGHSH, LQKENI. The germline V and J ends were trimmed by 5 bases and 5 bases, with 24 bases remaining between them. This TCR was sampled from a human donor with acute or convalescent COVID-19. The donor label of this sample is uncertain. Sequenced input: peripheral blood. This chain links TRBV18 with TRBJ2-5; the D gene is possibly TRBD1 (5 bases). The CDR3 loop is CASSLTAVGPPGETQYF. The CDR3 DNA is TGTGCCAGCTCATTGACAGCTGTAGGGCCTCCTGGGGAGACCCAGTACTTC.